Listed below are T cell receptor beta chains from one sample, sequenced in a study of cytomegalovirus exposure and HLA in healthy donors. The protocol was immunoSEQ multiplex PCR, while the TCRdb copy is restricted to in-frame clones and leaves out a portion. The sample lists around 100,000 clones; 7.6% were seen once. Sequences were obtained from PBMCs. The source of these receptors is a man aged 45-65 years in good health and CMV-seronegative. Each CDR3 is given with its conserved first and last residue.

v_call: TRBV19; cdr3_length: 15; j_call: TRBJ1-4; cdr3_aa: CASSTQGAGNEKLFF
v_call: TRBV5-1; cdr3_length: 16; j_call: TRBJ2-3; cdr3_aa: CASSPGLAGHTDTQYF
v_call: TRBV5-1; cdr3_length: 16; j_call: TRBJ1-1; cdr3_aa: CASSREGTGGYTEAFF
v_call: TRBV5-1; cdr3_length: 15; j_call: TRBJ1-3; cdr3_aa: CASSYGDSDAGTIYF
v_call: TRBV6-6; cdr3_length: 13; j_call: TRBJ2-1; cdr3_aa: CASSPPGANEQFF
v_call: TRBV6-6; cdr3_length: 15; j_call: TRBJ2-6; cdr3_aa: CASQSYLEGANVLTF
v_call: TRBV9; cdr3_length: 12; j_call: TRBJ2-7; cdr3_aa: CASSKTGYEQYF
v_call: TRBV19; cdr3_length: 16; j_call: TRBJ1-1; cdr3_aa: CASIPGGAGRGVEAFF
v_call: TRBV6-4; cdr3_length: 13; j_call: TRBJ2-7; cdr3_aa: CASSLDRGYEQYF
v_call: TRBV5-1; cdr3_length: 16; j_call: TRBJ1-2; cdr3_aa: CASSFSSVPGGHGYTF
v_call: TRBV27; cdr3_length: 14; j_call: TRBJ2-7; cdr3_aa: CASSGRGGRVEQYF
v_call: TRBV5-5; cdr3_length: 12; j_call: TRBJ2-1; cdr3_aa: CASSLGTGNKFF
v_call: TRBV27; cdr3_length: 14; j_call: TRBJ1-2; cdr3_aa: CASSFIQGHNGYTF
v_call: TRBV27; cdr3_length: 14; j_call: TRBJ1-2; cdr3_aa: CASSSRTGQGGYTF
v_call: TRBV4-1; cdr3_length: 14; j_call: TRBJ2-7; cdr3_aa: CASSQQLANDEQYF
v_call: TRBV29-1; cdr3_length: 14; j_call: TRBJ1-1; cdr3_aa: CSVAQQGINTEAFF
v_call: TRBV19; cdr3_length: 14; j_call: TRBJ1-2; cdr3_aa: CASTPQDTNYGYTF
v_call: TRBV7-2; cdr3_length: 13; j_call: TRBJ2-7; cdr3_aa: CASSPVGDYEQYF
v_call: TRBV19; cdr3_length: 17; j_call: TRBJ1-2; cdr3_aa: CASNEHQGTGRNSGYTF
v_call: TRBV28; cdr3_length: 14; j_call: TRBJ2-1; cdr3_aa: CASSLIGVYNEQFF
v_call: TRBV28; cdr3_length: 14; j_call: TRBJ2-7; cdr3_aa: CASSLRGLTYEQYF
v_call: TRBV6-5; cdr3_length: 15; j_call: TRBJ2-2; cdr3_aa: CASSYWAEPTGELFF
v_call: TRBV10-2; cdr3_length: 12; j_call: TRBJ2-3; cdr3_aa: CASGIGVDTQYF
v_call: TRBV15; cdr3_length: 15; j_call: TRBJ2-7; cdr3_aa: CATGTGVRGSDEQYF
v_call: TRBV19; cdr3_length: 15; j_call: TRBJ2-7; cdr3_aa: CASSTPGTGGYEQYF
v_call: TRBV13; cdr3_length: 18; j_call: TRBJ2-2; cdr3_aa: CASSLVSWTGGGTGELFF
v_call: TRBV4-1; cdr3_length: 15; j_call: TRBJ2-7; cdr3_aa: CASSRLAGDTYEQYF
v_call: TRBV5-6; cdr3_length: 15; j_call: TRBJ1-1; cdr3_aa: CASSQGIRMNTEAFF
v_call: TRBV9; cdr3_length: 16; j_call: TRBJ2-2; cdr3_aa: CASSGLRTANTGELFF